This passage covers 15 T cell receptor beta chains from one sample sequenced in a study of T cells in women clearing cervical HPV infection (dated by TCRdb to 2016 to 2018). Library construction relied on the immunoSEQ multiplex PCR assay. TCRdb took this table from immuneACCESS and kept in-frame rearrangements with V and J called. Such tables lack part of the clones; where checked against another copy, unresolved V genes explain under half of the gap, and the rest is unexplained. The sample table records 25,000 to 35,000 clones. Together, the top ten hold approximately 22% of the sample. Sequences were obtained from blood buffy coat. Every receptor here comes from a woman aged 18 to 75 with a cervical HPV16 infection that either progressed to CIN3+ or cleared (not recorded which).

To note about this clone: The read ends 3 residues early relative to the CDR3; the germline J gene fills the gap. This chain links TRBV19 with TRBJ1-2, with D tentatively TRBD1 (5 bases). This CDR3 contains 17 residues. Per the germline V gene, CDR1 is LNHDA and CDR2 is SQIVND (reference sequence). Incomplete CDR3 DNA: TGTGCCAGTAGTAGCGCCCGTCTAGCGGGGGGGTACAATGAC. Translating gives CASSSARLAGGYND. The full CDR3 protein is CASSSARLAGGYNDYTF.

In regard to this clone: The read ends 3 residues early relative to the CDR3; the germline J gene fills the gap. The rearrangement links TRBV5-1 to TRBJ1-1; 8 bases are a match to TRBD1. The V and J ends lost 2 bases and 1 base, in that order; junction bases with no gene match: 4. This CDR3 region has 15 residues. Germline V gene lookup returns CDR1 SGHRS and CDR2 YFSETQ. The CDR3: CASSFQTGANTEAFF. The part of the CDR3 DNA that was read is TGCGCCAGCAGCTTTCAGACAGGGGCGAACACTGAA.

Worth noting for this clone: The read terminates 3 residues before the CDR3 end, so the remaining end is supplied by the germline J gene. The chain uses TRBV20-1 and TRBJ2-7, with D perhaps TRBD2 (5 bases). CDR3 length: 14 residues. The germline V and J ends were trimmed by 1 base and 5 bases, with 15 bases remaining between them. Germline assignment: CDR1 DFQATT and CDR2 SNEGSKA (reference sequence). The CDR3: CSARGASSLDEQYF. The DNA read from the CDR3 is TGCAGTGCTAGAGGGGCTAGCTCATTGGACGAG.

With regard to this clone: With the read ending 3 residues before the CDR3 end, the germline J gene is used to fill in that end. The rearrangement joins TRBV5-1 to TRBJ2-4; 9 positions agree with TRBD1. The V gene end was trimmed by 4 bases and the J gene end by 4 bases; junction bases not matched to a gene: 15. The CDR3 length is 18 residues. Germline values: CDR1 SGHRS, CDR2 YFSETQ. The CDR3 sequence is CASSPAVVGTGPKNIQYF. CDR3 DNA (partial): TGCGCCAGCAGCCCAGCGGTAGTCGGGACAGGGCCAAAAAACATT.

As for this clone: Sequencing ends 3 residues short of the CDR3 end; the germline J gene provides the rest. The chain carries TRBV18 and TRBJ2-7, with TRBD1 as a possible D gene (6 bases). Per the germline V gene, CDR1 is KGHSH and CDR2 is LQKENI. CDR3 size: 15 residues. V dropped 3 bases and J dropped 3 bases, with 15 bases sitting between them. The CDR3 loop is CASSPRQDPYYEQYF. CDR3 DNA, as far as it was read: TGTGCCAGCTCACCGCGACAGGATCCGTACTACGAG.

With respect to this clone: The read ends 3 residues early relative to the CDR3; the germline J gene fills the gap. The chain carries TRBV11-3 and TRBJ2-3, with 13 bases identical to TRBD2. CDR3 size: 15 residues. Germline CDR1 is SGHNT and CDR2 is YENEEA. The CDR3 bases that were read are TGTGCCAGCGATCCGGGACTAGCGGGATCGGAGACG. Its translation: CASDPGLAGSET. The CDR3 in its entirety is CASDPGLAGSETQYF.

A word on this clone: The read ends 3 residues early relative to the CDR3; the germline J gene fills the gap. In the same sample, other DNA sequences code for this CDR3. V is TRBV19 and J is TRBJ1-3; D not resolved. Germline CDR1 reads LNHDA; CDR2 reads SQIVND (reference sequence). The CDR3 runs to 13 residues. The V end was cut by 8 bases, the J end by 4 bases, with 12 bases between. This CDR3 reads CASQPTNGNTIYF. Partial CDR3 DNA: TGTGCCAGTCAACCGACTAACGGAAACACC.

Points on this clone: The CDR3 end lies 3 residues beyond the end of the read and is filled in from the germline J gene. V is TRBV19 and J is TRBJ1-2, with D possibly TRBD1 on 5 matching bases. The CDR3 length is 15 residues. Germline V gene lookup returns CDR1 LNHDA and CDR2 SQIVND (reference sequence). The CDR3 bases that were read are TGTGCCAGTAGTCTAAACAGACTAGCGGGGGGAGAC. Protein product: CASSLNRLAGGD. The whole CDR3 protein reads CASSLNRLAGGDYTF.

As concerns this clone: The read ends 3 residues before the CDR3 terminus; that terminus is restored from the germline J gene. The rearrangement links TRBV28 to TRBJ1-3, with a tentative D call TRBD1 (5 bases). Germline CDR1 and CDR2: MDHEN and SYDVKM. The ends were cut back, 8 bases at V and 0 bases at J, with 14 bases in the middle. CDR3 length equals 15 residues. The part of the CDR3 DNA that was read is TGTGCCAGCGCGGGGGTGCGGACCTCTGGAAACACC. Translated, it gives CASAGVRTSGNT. The complete CDR3 reads CASAGVRTSGNTIYF.

Of note for this clone: From the germline J gene comes the end of the CDR3, since the read stops 3 residues before it. The chain uses TRBV10-2 and TRBJ2-7; perhaps TRBD2 as D (6 bases). The CDR3 length is 12 residues. Germline loops: CDR1 WSHSY, CDR2 SAAADI. V was cut by 6 bases and J by 4 bases, with 10 bases left in between. The CDR3 DNA, read in part, is TGCGCCAGCAGAACTAGCTTGTACGAG. Translating gives CASRTSLYE. The whole CDR3 protein is CASRTSLYEQYF.

Turning to this clone: The CDR3 end lies 3 residues beyond the end of the read and is filled in from the germline J gene. The genes are TRBV6-2 or TRBV6-3 and TRBJ1-2, with D hard to call. This CDR3 region has 16 residues. The germline CDR1 and CDR2 sequences are MNHEY and SVGEGT. The covered CDR3 bases are TGTGCCAGCAGCCGCCATGGACTAGCGGGAGTCAACGAC. Its protein is CASSRHGLAGVND. The CDR3 in full is CASSRHGLAGVNDYTF.

A remark on this clone: The CDR3 is cut off 3 residues early in the read; its end comes from the germline J gene. The chain has TRBV11-2 and TRBJ2-7; tentatively, D is TRBD2 (5 bases). The germline CDR1 and CDR2 sequences are SGHAT and FQNNGV. Trimming took off 5 bases at V and 2 bases at J, with 10 bases between the two ends. The CDR3 totals 13 residues. The CDR3 spells CASSLRRAYEQYF. CDR3 bases read: TGTGCCAGCAGCCTGCGGCGGGCCTACGAG.

With respect to this clone: Sequencing ends 3 residues short of the CDR3 end; the germline J gene provides the rest. The J gene is TRBJ1-2, the V gene TRBV11-2, with 10 bases identical to TRBD1. The germline V gene has CDR1 SGHAT and CDR2 FQNNGV. V dropped 6 bases and J dropped 7; count of bases not matched to a gene: 8. The length of the CDR3 is 14 residues. CDR3 sequence reads: CASSWDRGDGGYTF. The DNA read from the CDR3 is TGTGCCAGCAGTTGGGACAGGGGAGACGGTGGC.

Partial CDR3 DNA: TGTGCCAGCAGTGCCAGATTCAACACTGAA. It is translated as CASSARFNTE. The CDR3 as a whole reads CASSARFNTEAFF. This chain links TRBV6-1 with TRBJ1-1; D is undetermined. From the germline J gene comes the end of the CDR3, since the read stops 3 residues before it. Germline assignment: CDR1 MNHNS and CDR2 SASEGT. CDR3 length: 13 amino acids. Trimming removed 4 bases at V and 2 bases at J, with 8 bases between.

A word on this clone: The read terminates 3 residues before the CDR3 end, so the remaining end is supplied by the germline J gene. This sequence joins TRBV20-1 and TRBJ2-7, with D tentatively TRBD2 (6 bases). CDR1 and CDR2 (germline): DFQATT, SNEGSKA (reference sequence). The CDR3 is 15 residues long. V lost 0 bases and J 5 bases, leaving 17 bases between the germline ends. CDR3 residues: CSARDGGRDRNEQYF. The DNA read from the CDR3 is TGCAGTGCTAGAGATGGAGGGCGGGATCGCAACGAG.